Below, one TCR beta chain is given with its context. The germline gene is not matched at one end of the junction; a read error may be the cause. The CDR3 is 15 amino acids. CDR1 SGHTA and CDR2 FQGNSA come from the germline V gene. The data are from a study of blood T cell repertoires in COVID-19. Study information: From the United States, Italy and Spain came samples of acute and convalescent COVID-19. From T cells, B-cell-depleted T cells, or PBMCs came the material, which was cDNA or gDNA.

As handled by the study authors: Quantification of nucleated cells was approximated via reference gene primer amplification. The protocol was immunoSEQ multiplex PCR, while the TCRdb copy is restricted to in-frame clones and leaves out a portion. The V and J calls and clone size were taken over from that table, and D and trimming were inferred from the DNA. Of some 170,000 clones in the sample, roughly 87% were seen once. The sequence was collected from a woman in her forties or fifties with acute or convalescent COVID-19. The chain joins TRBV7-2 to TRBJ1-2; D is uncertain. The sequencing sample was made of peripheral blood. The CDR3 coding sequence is TGTGCCAGCACCTTAACCCACATCGTGCCTAGTGGCTACACCTTC. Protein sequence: CASTLTHIVPSGYTF.